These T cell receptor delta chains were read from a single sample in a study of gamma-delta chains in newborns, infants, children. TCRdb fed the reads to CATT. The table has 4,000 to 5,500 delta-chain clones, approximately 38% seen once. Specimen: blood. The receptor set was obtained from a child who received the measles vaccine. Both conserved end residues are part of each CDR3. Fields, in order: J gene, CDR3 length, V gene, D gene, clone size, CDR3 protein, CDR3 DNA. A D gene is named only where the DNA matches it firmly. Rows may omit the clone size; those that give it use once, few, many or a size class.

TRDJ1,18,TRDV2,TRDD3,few,CACDELGDTEGDTDKLIF,TGTGCCTGTGACGAACTGGGGGATACGGAGGGGGACACCGATAAACTCATCTTT
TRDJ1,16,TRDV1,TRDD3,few,CALGALRGGYADKLIF,TGTGCTCTTGGGGCCCTCCGGGGGGGATACGCGGATAAACTCATCTTT
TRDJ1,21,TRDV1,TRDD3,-,CALGEVLSLPHWGIRADKLIF,TGTGCTCTTGGGGAAGTTTTATCCCTCCCGCACTGGGGGATACGGGCCGATAAACTCATCTTT
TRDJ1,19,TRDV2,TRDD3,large,CACDEGSPYWGIRTDKLIF,TGTGCCTGTGACGAGGGTAGCCCTTACTGGGGGATACGGACCGATAAACTCATCTTT
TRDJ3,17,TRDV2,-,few,CACDTGGPSWDTRQMFF,TGTGCCTGTGACACTGGGGGCCCCTCCTGGGACACCCGACAGATGTTTTTC
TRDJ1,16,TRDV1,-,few,CALGGRGLGHTDKLIF,TGTGCTCTTGGGGGAAGGGGGCTGGGGCACACCGATAAACTCATCTTT
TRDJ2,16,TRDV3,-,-,CAPRPSPTLSAAQLFF,TGTGCCCCACGCCCTTCCCCGACGTTATCGGCAGCACAACTCTTCTTT
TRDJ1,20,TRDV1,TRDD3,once,CALGDKIFLLTGGRTDKLIF,TGTGCTCTTGGGGATAAGATTTTCCTATTAACTGGGGGGAGGACCGATAAACTCATCTTT
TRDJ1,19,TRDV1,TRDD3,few,CALGVNPVYTGGYFDKLIF,TGTGCTCTTGGGGTAAATCCGGTCTATACTGGGGGATACTTTGATAAACTCATCTTT
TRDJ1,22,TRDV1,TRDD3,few,CALGDRSEGSDWGIRRTDKLIF,TGTGCTCTTGGGGATCGTTCCGAGGGATCGGACTGGGGGATACGCAGAACCGATAAACTCATCTTT
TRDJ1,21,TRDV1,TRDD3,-,CALVPLYWGSPRINRPIKLIF,TGTGCTCTTGTCCCCTTGTACTGGGGGTCCCCCCGAATTAACCGGCCGATTAAACTCATCTTT
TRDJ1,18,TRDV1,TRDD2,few,CALGESLFLWQVLNKLIF,TGTGCTCTTGGGGAATCACTCTTCCTATGGCAAGTACTAAATAAACTCATCTTT
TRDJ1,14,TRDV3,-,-,CAFSIVPRALRLIF,TGTGCCTTTAGTATTGTTCCCCGGGCTCTAAGACTCATCTTT
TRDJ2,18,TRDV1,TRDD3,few,CALGEIPFYWGMTAQLFF,TGTGCTCTTGGGGAGATTCCCTTTTACTGGGGGATGACAGCACAACTCTTCTTT
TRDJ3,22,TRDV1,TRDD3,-,CALGEDLPIWGIPPWDTRQMFF,TGTGCTCTTGGGGAAGACCTTCCTATCTGGGGGATACCCCCCTGGGACACCCGACAGATGTTTTTC
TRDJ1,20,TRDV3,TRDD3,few,CALENISNRAGGYWTDKLIF,TGTGCCTTGGAGAATATATCCAATCGTGCTGGGGGATATTGGACCGATAAACTCATCTTT
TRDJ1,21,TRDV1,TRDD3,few,CALGELGFPAYWGIQTDKLIF,TGTGCTCTTGGGGAACTGGGGTTCCCTGCGTACTGGGGGATACAAACCGATAAACTCATCTTT
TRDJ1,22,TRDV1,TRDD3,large,CALGPPSYWGILPKIYTDKLIF,TGTGCTCTTGGGCCCCCTTCTTACTGGGGGATTCTACCTAAGATTTACACCGATAAACTCATCTTT
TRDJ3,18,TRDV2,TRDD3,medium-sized,CACDTGGYDSWDTRQMFF,TGTGCCTGTGACACTGGGGGATACGACTCCTGGGACACCCGACAGATGTTTTTC
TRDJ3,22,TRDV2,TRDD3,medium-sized,CACDTSGSTGGYIPWDTRQMFF,TGTGCCTGTGACACGTCCGGCAGTACTGGGGGATACATCCCCTGGGACACCCGACAGATGTTTTTC
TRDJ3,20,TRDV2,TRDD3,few,CACDTVWDTRGSWDTRQMFF,TGTGCCTGTGACACCGTTTGGGATACGCGCGGCTCCTGGGACACCCGACAGATGTTTTTC
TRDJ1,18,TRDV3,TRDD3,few,CAFLPYGYWGTDTDKLIF,TGTGCCTTTCTGCCCTACGGGTACTGGGGGACGGACACCGATAAACTCATCTTT
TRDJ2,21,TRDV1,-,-,CALGEIPSYGGYWGLTAQLFF,TGTGCTCTTGGGGAAATTCCCTCCTACGGGGGTTACTGGGGCCTGACAGCACAACTCTTCTTT
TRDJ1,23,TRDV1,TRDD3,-,CALGETAWGFLLGEPKPFDKLIF,TGTGCTCTTGGGGAAACGGCTTGGGGGTTTTTACTGGGGGAGCCCAAACCTTTCGATAAACTCATCTTT
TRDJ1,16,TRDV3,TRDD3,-,CAAHKGDTPYTDKLIF,TGTGCCGCTCATAAAGGGGATACGCCCTACACCGATAAACTCATCTTT
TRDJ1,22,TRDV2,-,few,CACDAISNPGLIAPIYTDKLIF,TGTGCCTGTGACGCGATCTCAAACCCGGGGTTAATCGCGCCGATATACACCGATAAACTCATCTTT
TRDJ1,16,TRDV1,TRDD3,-,CALGDWGGPYTDKLIF,TGTGCTCTTGGGGACTGGGGGGGACCGTACACCGATAAACTCATCTTT
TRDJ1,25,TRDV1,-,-,CALGDIFSHPLLWGSQVRDTDKLIF,TGTGCTCTTGGGGACATCTTTTCCCACCCTCTACTGTGGGGATCGCAGGTAAGGGACACCGATAAACTCATCTTT
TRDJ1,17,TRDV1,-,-,CALGDRWPARGTDKLIF,TGTGCTCTTGGGGATCGCTGGCCTGCCCGGGGCACCGATAAACTCATCTTT
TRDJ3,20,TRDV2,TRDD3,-,CACDLVLGIERPWDTRQMFF,TGTGCCTGTGACCTCGTACTGGGGATAGAGAGGCCCTGGGACACCCGACAGATGTTTTTC
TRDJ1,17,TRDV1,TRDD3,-,CALGVITGGPYTGKLIF,TGTGCTCTTGGGGTCATAACTGGGGGACCGTACACCGGTAAACTCATCTTT
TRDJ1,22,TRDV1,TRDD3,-,CALGGPLHTTLTGGYAKGKLIF,TGTGCTCTTGGGGGTCCCCTCCACACCACCCTTACTGGGGGATACGCTAAGGGTAAACTCATCTTT
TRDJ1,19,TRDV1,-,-,CALGDTTGFVPTYTDKLIF,TGTGCTCTTGGGGATACTACGGGTTTTGTGCCCACCTACACCGATAAACTCATCTTT
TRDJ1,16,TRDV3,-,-,CAALYVGAMYTDKLIF,TGTGCCGCCCTTTACGTTGGAGCCATGTACACCGATAAACTCATCTTT
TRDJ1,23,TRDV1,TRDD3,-,CALGEGISSFEAGGSMYTDKLIF,TGTGCTCTTGGGGAAGGGATTAGTTCATTCGAGGCTGGGGGATCAATGTACACCGATAAACTCATCTTT
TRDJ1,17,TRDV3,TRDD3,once,CAFPGLGDSPYTDKLIF,TGTGCCTTTCCAGGGCTGGGGGACTCCCCTTACACCGATAAACTCATCTTT
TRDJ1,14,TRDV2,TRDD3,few,CACDLLGDTDKLIF,TGTGCCTGTGACTTACTGGGGGATACCGATAAACTCATCTTT
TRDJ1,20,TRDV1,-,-,CALGVTVLGAANTHTDKLIF,TGTGCTCTTGGGGTCACCGTACTTGGGGCAGCTAACACGCACACCGATAAACTCATCTTT
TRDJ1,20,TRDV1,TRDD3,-,CALGEKGAYWGIPLTDKLIF,TGTGCTCTTGGGGAAAAAGGGGCCTACTGGGGGATACCCCTCACCGATAAACTCATCTTT
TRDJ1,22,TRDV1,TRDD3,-,CALGASYPLILGDNPFADKLIF,TGTGCTCTTGGGGCTTCCTACCCTCTTATACTGGGGGATAATCCTTTCGCCGATAAACTCATCTTT
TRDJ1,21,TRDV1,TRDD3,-,CALGECHLSCCTGGYTDKLIF,TGTGCTCTTGGGGAGTGCCACCTTTCCTGTTGTACTGGGGGATACACCGATAAACTCATCTTT
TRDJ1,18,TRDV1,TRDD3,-,CALGEVSALLGKEDKLIF,TGTGCTCTTGGGGAAGTCTCGGCTCTACTGGGGAAGGAGGATAAACTCATCTTT
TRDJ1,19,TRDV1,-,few,CALGVPPPCSTSYTDKLIF,TGTGCTCTTGGGGTTCCCCCTCCATGCTCCACTTCGTACACCGATAAACTCATCTTT
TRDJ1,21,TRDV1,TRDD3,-,CALGELSLQGGIKEYTDKLIF,TGTGCTCTTGGGGAATTATCCCTACAGGGGGGGATTAAAGAGTACACCGATAAACTCATCTTT
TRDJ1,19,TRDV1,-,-,CALGERTRGSTRLFDKLIF,TGTGCTCTTGGGGAACGGACCCGGGGATCCACGCGCCTTTTCGATAAACTCATCTTT
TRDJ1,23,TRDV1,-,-,CALGFTGGLPTWWGMAGTDKLIF,TGTGCTCTTGGGTTTACGGGAGGACTTCCTACGTGGTGGGGGATGGCCGGAACCGATAAACTCATCTTT
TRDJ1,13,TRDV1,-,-,CALGERMSDKLIF,TGTGCTCTTGGGGAACGTATGTCCGATAAACTCATCTTT
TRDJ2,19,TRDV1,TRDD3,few,CALGELSMYWGILTAQLFF,TGTGCTCTTGGGGAACTCTCCATGTACTGGGGGATACTGACAGCACAACTCTTCTTT
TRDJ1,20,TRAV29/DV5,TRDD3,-,CAARGDGPTTGGYRTDKLIF,TGTGCAGCAAGGGGGGATGGCCCTACCACTGGGGGATACAGGACCGATAAACTCATCTTT
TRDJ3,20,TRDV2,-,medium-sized,CACDTAEGPSSSWDTRQMFF,TGTGCCTGTGACACCGCGGAGGGTCCCTCTAGCTCCTGGGACACCCGACAGATGTTTTTC